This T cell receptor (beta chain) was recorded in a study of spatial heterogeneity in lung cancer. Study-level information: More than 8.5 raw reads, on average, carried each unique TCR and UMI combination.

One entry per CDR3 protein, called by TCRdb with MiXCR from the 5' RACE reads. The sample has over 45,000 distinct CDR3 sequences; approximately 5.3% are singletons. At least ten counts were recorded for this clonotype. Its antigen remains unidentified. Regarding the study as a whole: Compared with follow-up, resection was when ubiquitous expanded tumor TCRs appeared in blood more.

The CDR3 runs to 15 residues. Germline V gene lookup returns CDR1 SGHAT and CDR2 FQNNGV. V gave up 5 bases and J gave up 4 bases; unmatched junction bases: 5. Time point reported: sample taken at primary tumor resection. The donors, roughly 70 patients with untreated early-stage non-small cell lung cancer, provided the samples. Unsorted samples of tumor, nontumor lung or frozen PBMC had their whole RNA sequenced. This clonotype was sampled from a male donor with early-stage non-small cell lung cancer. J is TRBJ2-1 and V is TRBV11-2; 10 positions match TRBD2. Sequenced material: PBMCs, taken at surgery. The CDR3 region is CASSIISGRYNEQFF. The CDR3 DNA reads TGTGCCAGCAGCATCATTAGCGGGAGGTACAATGAGCAGTTCTTC.